Listed below are T cell receptor beta chains from one sample, sequenced in a study of response to subunit inactivated influenza vaccine. MiXCR, applied by TCRdb to the RT-PCR reads, yields one record per CDR3 protein. The repertoire holds hundreds of thousands of distinct CDR3 sequences, with roughly an eighth as singletons. The sample consisted of non-naive T cells sorted from PBMCs, taken approximately 15 days before vaccination. These receptors all stem from a man aged 50-59 years who received an inactivated influenza vaccine. Each CDR3 is given with its conserved first and last residue. Each record gives: clone size, V gene, D gene, J gene, CDR3 protein, CDR3 DNA. The D gene is left open where the match is weak. For some rows the clone size is stated as once, few or many, or as a class when expanded; others skip it.

few	TRBV28	NA	TRBJ1-2	CASSPPQYYGYTF	TGTGCCAGCAGCCCGCCCCAATACTATGGCTACACCTTC
few	TRBV2	NA	TRBJ2-7	CASSEVMVVDEQYF	TGTGCCAGCAGTGAAGTTATGGTAGTTGACGAGCAGTACTTC
few	TRBV11-2	NA	TRBJ2-2	CASSLFAGVSGELFF	TGTGCCAGCAGCTTATTCGCAGGGGTGAGCGGGGAGCTGTTTTTT
NA	TRBV29-1	NA	TRBJ2-6	CSVGTAAGANVLTF	TGCAGCGTTGGGACGGCGGCTGGGGCCAACGTCCTGACTTTC
few	TRBV6-1	NA	TRBJ1-1	CASSVTTNTEAFF	TGTGCCAGCAGTGTAACAACGAACACTGAAGCTTTCTTT
many	TRBV24-1	NA	TRBJ2-1	CATSEVLGGEQFF	TGTGCCACCAGTGAGGTACTAGGCGGTGAGCAGTTCTTC
NA	TRBV14	TRBD1	TRBJ1-2	CASNQETGGRYGYTF	TGTGCCAGCAACCAAGAGACAGGGGGGCGATATGGCTACACCTTC
few	TRBV2	NA	TRBJ1-5	CASTSGSRNQPQHF	TGTGCCAGCACCTCAGGGTCGCGCAATCAGCCCCAGCATTTT
many	TRBV28	NA	TRBJ2-3	CASSLQGPMDTQYF	TGTGCCAGCAGTTTACAGGGGCCGATGGATACGCAGTATTTT
NA	TRBV20-1	TRBD1	TRBJ1-3	CSARRQGNTIYF	TGCAGTGCTAGACGACAGGGTAACACCATATATTTT
NA	TRBV12-3/TRBV12-4	NA	TRBJ2-7	CASSRGSGSSYEQYF	TGTGCCAGCAGCCGAGGGAGCGGTAGCTCCTACGAGCAGTACTTC
few	TRBV4-2	NA	TRBJ2-6	CASSPRALGGSGANVLTF	TGTGCCAGCAGCCCGCGGGCTCTGGGGGGTTCTGGGGCCAACGTCCTGACTTTC
few	TRBV5-1	NA	TRBJ2-5	CASSLDRIQETQYF	TGCGCCAGCAGCTTGGACAGGATACAAGAGACCCAGTACTTC
NA	TRBV28	NA	TRBJ2-7	CASSWSALAEQYF	TGTGCCAGCAGTTGGTCAGCCCTAGCGGAGCAGTACTTC
NA	TRBV5-1	NA	TRBJ2-1	CASSSTGNRDSQLF	TGCGCCAGCAGCTCGACAGGGAACCGGGACTCTCAGCTCTTC
NA	TRBV27	NA	TRBJ1-1	CASSTSDGEAFF	TGTGCCAGCAGTACATCGGACGGTGAAGCTTTCTTT
many	TRBV6-2/TRBV6-3	TRBD2	TRBJ2-1	CASTPGLAGLIEQFF	TGTGCCTCGACTCCGGGACTAGCGGGGTTGATTGAGCAGTTCTTC
few	TRBV5-1	TRBD1	TRBJ2-2	CASSPGQGVTGELFF	TGCGCCAGCAGCCCGGGACAGGGGGTCACCGGGGAGCTGTTTTTT
NA	TRBV20-1	TRBD2	TRBJ2-3	CSAGSGRAGDTQYF	TGCAGTGCTGGTAGCGGGAGGGCCGGAGATACGCAGTATTTT
few	TRBV18	NA	TRBJ2-5	CASSPGSRETQYF	TGTGCCAGCTCACCGGGAAGCCGGGAGACCCAGTACTTC
few	TRBV5-1	NA	TRBJ2-3	CASSGGTPTDTQYF	TGCGCCAGCAGCGGTGGGACTCCCACAGATACGCAGTATTTT
many	TRBV12-3/TRBV12-4	NA	TRBJ1-6	CASSLVGGTSPLHF	TGTGCCAGCAGTTTAGTGGGGGGCACTTCACCCCTCCACTTT
many	TRBV12-3/TRBV12-4	NA	TRBJ2-2	CASSLASTLIGGELFF	TGTGCCAGCAGTTTAGCATCCACCCTTATCGGTGGGGAGCTGTTTTTT
NA	TRBV7-2	NA	TRBJ1-2	CASSLASRGLGYTF	TGTGCCAGCAGCTTAGCGTCGAGGGGCCTGGGCTACACCTTC
NA	TRBV6-2/TRBV6-3	NA	TRBJ2-1	CASSPRSTGSSYNEQFF	TGTGCCAGCAGCCCGCGATCCACAGGCAGCTCCTACAATGAGCAGTTCTTC
NA	TRBV20-1	TRBD1	TRBJ2-1	CSARLLTGEDYNEQFF	TGCAGTGCTAGATTATTGACAGGGGAAGACTACAATGAGCAGTTCTTC
NA	TRBV11-2	TRBD1	TRBJ2-7	CASSLSSGGATSYEQYF	TGTGCCAGCAGCTTATCCTCAGGGGGTGCGACCTCCTACGAGCAGTACTTC
NA	TRBV12-3/TRBV12-4	NA	TRBJ2-1	CASSLAPGQGSDNEQFF	TGTGCCAGCAGTTTAGCCCCGGGACAAGGGTCGGACAATGAGCAGTTCTTC
few	TRBV20-1	TRBD2	TRBJ2-3	CSLRGLAGTDTQYF	TGCAGCTTAAGGGGACTAGCGGGAACAGATACGCAGTATTTT
many	TRBV29-1	NA	TRBJ2-1	CSAPLTGSYNEQFF	TGCAGCGCGCCCCTGACGGGCTCCTACAATGAGCAGTTCTTC
few	TRBV6-6	TRBD2	TRBJ2-5	CASSLGLVETQYF	TGTGCCAGCAGTTTAGGACTAGTAGAGACCCAGTACTTC
NA	TRBV7-8	TRBD1	TRBJ2-5	CASSLERGTGVVETQYF	TGTGCCAGCAGCTTAGAAAGGGGGACAGGGGTAGTTGAGACCCAGTACTTC
NA	TRBV14	NA	TRBJ1-4	CASSRTGATNEKLFF	TGTGCCAGCAGCCGCACCGGGGCAACTAATGAAAAACTGTTTTTT
NA	TRBV4-1	NA	TRBJ2-5	CASSQSYTYQETQYF	TGCGCCAGCAGCCAAAGTTACACGTACCAAGAGACCCAGTACTTC
few	TRBV15	NA	TRBJ2-4	CATSRAQGDNIQYF	TGTGCCACCAGCAGAGCACAGGGCGACAACATTCAGTACTTC
few	TRBV25-1	NA	TRBJ2-1	CASSELGIEQFF	TGTGCCAGCAGTGAATTGGGGATTGAGCAGTTCTTC
few	TRBV6-5	TRBD1	TRBJ2-7	CASSYSNDRALGEQYF	TGTGCCAGCAGTTACTCGAACGACAGGGCATTAGGCGAGCAGTACTTC
few	TRBV24-1	NA	TRBJ2-1	CATSDLTGNEQFF	TGTGCCACCAGTGACCTTACAGGGAATGAGCAGTTCTTC
NA	TRBV24-1	TRBD1	TRBJ2-3	CATSEGTGKYTDTQYF	TGTGCCACCAGTGAGGGGACAGGGAAATACACAGATACGCAGTATTTT
NA	TRBV3-1	NA	TRBJ1-2	CASSHNSIGPYGYTF	TGTGCCAGCAGCCATAACAGTATAGGCCCCTATGGCTACACCTTC
NA	TRBV13	NA	TRBJ2-7	CASSRSAYEQYF	TGTGCCAGCAGCCGATCAGCCTACGAGCAGTACTTC
NA	TRBV9	NA	TRBJ1-1	CASSATLNTEAFF	TGTGCCAGCAGCGCAACTTTGAACACTGAAGCTTTCTTT
few	TRBV6-1	TRBD1	TRBJ2-2	CASSEGRGQGWTGELFF	TGTGCCAGCAGTGAAGGGAGGGGACAGGGGTGGACCGGGGAGCTGTTTTTT
NA	TRBV7-8	TRBD2	TRBJ2-3	CASSLAVAGVTQYF	TGTGCCAGCAGCTTAGCGGTAGCGGGAGTTACGCAGTATTTT
few	TRBV28	NA	TRBJ1-3	CASIRRPSSGNTIYF	TGTGCCAGCATTCGACGGCCGTCCTCTGGAAACACCATATATTTT
many	TRBV28	TRBD2	TRBJ2-7	CASKPVGLAGVYEQYF	TGTGCCAGCAAACCGGTAGGACTAGCGGGAGTATACGAGCAGTACTTC
NA	TRBV11-3	TRBD1	TRBJ2-1	CASSPTGTVGHGEQFF	TGTGCCAGCAGCCCTACCGGGACAGTGGGTCATGGTGAGCAGTTCTTC
few	TRBV3-1	NA	TRBJ1-3	CASSQFRLSGNTIYF	TGTGCCAGCAGCCAATTCAGACTCTCTGGAAACACCATATATTTT
many	TRBV6-5	TRBD2	TRBJ2-7	CASSYSVTSRGLPYEQYF	TGTGCCAGCAGTTACTCTGTGACTAGCCGTGGTCTCCCTTACGAGCAGTACTTC